The entry below gives a single TCR beta chain sequence along with its context. Many counts were recorded for this clonotype. Its antigen remains unidentified. Base qualities were left out, and no much larger clone turns up one base away. The data originate from a study of regulatory T cells in long-lasting Graves disease (dated by TCRdb to the early 2020s). Background for the entire study: Antithyroid drugs had been taken for less than 3 months by newly diagnosed Graves' disease patients. Persistent Graves' disease patients were compared with newly diagnosed Graves' disease patients by peripheral blood TCR sequencing and RNA sequencing. The study took place in China and was registered as a clinical trial. A total of around 35 samples underwent TCR sequencing, from around 13 patients with persistent Graves' disease and approximately 20 patients with newly diagnosed Graves' disease.

This specimen's time point label, per the study, means: newly diagnosed GD, antithyroid drugs for less than 3 months. For both TCR sequencing and RNA sequencing, RNA was extracted from PBMCs in TRIzol. The diagnosis of Graves' disease followed American Thyroid Association guidelines. Recruitment of patients was carried out at an endocrinology department in Xi'an, China. Each patient gave 7 to 9.5 milliliters of peripheral blood, collected in an EDTA anticoagulant tube. PBMCs were isolated by Ficoll Paque Plus density gradient separation without further T cell sorting. RNA quality was checked with an Agilent 2100 Bioanalyzer and agarose gel, and concentration with a NanoDrop 2000. Library method: multiplex PCR. Sequencer: Illumina HiSeq 4000. CDR3 regions were amplified by Arm-PCR with iRepertoire HTBI primers to construct TCR beta libraries. Gel purification was performed on PCR products prior to sequencing. As for the original processing: Across samples, about 63 TRBV and 13 to 15 TRBJ segments were identified and used for gene usage analysis of CDR3 amino acid clonotypes. COPE and FqMerger were used to merge the filtered high-quality paired reads into contigs. BLAST was used to align contigs to the IMGT TRBV, TRBD and TRBJ reference genes, and CDR3 was defined following IMGT. Any clonotype with a frequency above 0.1% was counted as a highly expanded clone. Shannon entropy served as the measure of repertoire diversity, while the Gini coefficient captured V-J evenness. Clonotypes shared by more than one individual were considered public. TCRdb redid the processing of the public reads, applying fastp at Q25 and MiXCR, and retained in-frame beta chains. Each entry merges the rows of one CDR3 protein and shows their most common DNA and genes. The V and J calls here are based on TCRdb, not the publication. The sample table holds 200,000 to 250,000 distinct CDR3 sequences, of which around 18% were seen once. The leading ten clones occupy less than 25% of the sample.

According to the germline V gene (reference sequence), CDR1 reads LNHDA and CDR2 reads SQIVND. Its CDR3 holds 15 amino acids, cysteine through phenylalanine. This entry keeps only the CDR3 DNA: 45 bases, framed from base 1. V has 7 bases trimmed and J has 8 bases trimmed; junction bases matching no gene number 12. Study-level results and caveats: TRBV28, TRBJ1-2 and TRBJ2-5 were preferentially used in persistent disease, while TRBV20-1 and TRBJ2-1 were favored in newly diagnosed disease. As a limitation, the authors acknowledged that the small sample size may reduce accuracy. Persistent Graves' disease patients showed lower TCR Shannon entropy and fewer highly expanded clones than newly diagnosed patients, suggesting clonal expansion. Only the TCR beta chain was sequenced and analyzed. Peripheral blood alone was examined, since thyroid tissue, which constituted the primary lesion, could not be accessed. A larger number of public clonotypes was shared among persistent patients (approximately 2,600) than among newly diagnosed patients (around 870).

This specimen was peripheral blood mononuclear cells (PBMCs), taken at new diagnosis, from a patient treated with antithyroid drugs. This receptor was identified in a female donor with Graves disease. The chain employs TRBV19 and TRBJ1-4, and 8 junctional nucleotides match TRBD1. CDR3 protein: CASIPSGTGVEKLFF. The sequence in DNA is TGTGCCAGTATCCCCTCCGGGACAGGAGTCGAAAAACTGTTTTTT.